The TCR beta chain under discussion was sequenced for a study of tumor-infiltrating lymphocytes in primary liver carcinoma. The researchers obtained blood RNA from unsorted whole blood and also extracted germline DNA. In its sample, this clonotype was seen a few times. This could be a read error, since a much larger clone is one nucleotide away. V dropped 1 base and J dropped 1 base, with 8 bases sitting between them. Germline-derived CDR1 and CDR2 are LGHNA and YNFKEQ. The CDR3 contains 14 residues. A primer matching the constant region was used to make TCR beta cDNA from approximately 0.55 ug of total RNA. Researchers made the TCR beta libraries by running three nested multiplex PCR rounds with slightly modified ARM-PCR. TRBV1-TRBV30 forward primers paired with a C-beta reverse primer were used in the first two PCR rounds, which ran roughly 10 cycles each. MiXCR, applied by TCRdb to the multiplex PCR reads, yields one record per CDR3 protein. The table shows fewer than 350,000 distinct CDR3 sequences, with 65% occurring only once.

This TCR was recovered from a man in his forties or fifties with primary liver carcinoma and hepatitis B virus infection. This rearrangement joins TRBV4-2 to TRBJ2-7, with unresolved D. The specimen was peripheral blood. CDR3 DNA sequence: TGTGCCAGCAGCCAAGGGTACACATCCTACGAGCAGTACTTC. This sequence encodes CASSQGYTSYEQYF.